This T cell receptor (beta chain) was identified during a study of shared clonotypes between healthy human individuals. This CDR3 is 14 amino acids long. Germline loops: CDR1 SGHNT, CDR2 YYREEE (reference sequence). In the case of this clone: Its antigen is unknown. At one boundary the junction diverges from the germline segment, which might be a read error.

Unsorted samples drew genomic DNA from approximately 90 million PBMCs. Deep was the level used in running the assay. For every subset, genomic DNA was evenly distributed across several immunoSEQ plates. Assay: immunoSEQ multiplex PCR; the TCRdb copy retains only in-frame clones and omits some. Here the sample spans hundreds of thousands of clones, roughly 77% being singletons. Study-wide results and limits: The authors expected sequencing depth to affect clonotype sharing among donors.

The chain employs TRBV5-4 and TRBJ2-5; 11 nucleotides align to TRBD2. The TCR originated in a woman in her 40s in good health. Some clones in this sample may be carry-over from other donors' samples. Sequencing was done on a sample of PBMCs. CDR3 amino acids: CASTLGLAEETQYF. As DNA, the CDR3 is TGTGCCAGCACCTTGGGACTAGCGGAAGAGACCCAGTACTTC.